The rows below give T cell receptor beta chains drawn from one sample of a study of siplizumab effects on memory and regulatory T cells. TCRdb's table, derived via immunoSEQ multiplex PCR, lists solely in-frame clones and lacks some. The data show some 100,000 clones, approximately 97% seen once. The sequenced material came from naive CD4+ T cells sorted from blood. The receptors come from a human donor in good health. Both conserved end residues are part of each CDR3.

v_call	j_call	cdr3_aa
TRBV6-5	TRBJ2-2	CASTPRAANTGELFF
TRBV19	TRBJ1-2	CASSIKAGPNYGYTF
TRBV5-5	TRBJ2-1	CASSLRRGSGTAYNEQFF
TRBV28	TRBJ1-2	CASSFRDRPTYGYTF
TRBV7-6	TRBJ2-3	CASSLRQFGTDTQYF
TRBV7-9	TRBJ2-7	CASSQTGGYEQYF
TRBV19	TRBJ1-3	CASSSAGSGNTIYF
TRBV5-1	TRBJ1-2	CASSIQGNSGYTF
TRBV4-1	TRBJ2-4	CASSQPGTPKSKNIQYF
TRBV7-2	TRBJ1-5	CASSDSGVRGNQPQHF
TRBV18	TRBJ2-3	CASSPPLAGRGTDTQYF
TRBV6-6	TRBJ2-7	CASSYSGQGSYEQYF
TRBV4-3	TRBJ2-5	CASSTGLAGAQETQYF
TRBV5-1	TRBJ1-4	CASWTGYATNEKLFF
TRBV4-1	TRBJ1-2	CASSQDRQGIPDGYTF
TRBV25-1	TRBJ1-1	CASSPSSPGQGAEAFF
TRBV7-2	TRBJ2-7	CASSPRQGPYEQYF
TRBV4-2	TRBJ2-4	CASSQGSGGAAKNIQYF
TRBV10-3	TRBJ2-2	CAIRDRGDTGELFF
TRBV7-3	TRBJ2-3	CASSFSPHTDTQYF
TRBV6-1	TRBJ2-2	CASSLLGQGSGELFF
TRBV27	TRBJ2-7	CASSGMGGGASYEQYF
TRBV5-4	TRBJ2-5	CASSLGDRDQETQYF
TRBV7-2	TRBJ2-3	CASRSTSGGRDTQYF
TRBV18	TRBJ1-1	CASSPRTGGTEAFF
TRBV5-4	TRBJ1-2	CASSHPGAGYTF
TRBV4-2	TRBJ1-6	CASSQDYRVYSPLHF
TRBV6-1	TRBJ1-2	CASSRGVTYGYTF
TRBV7-2	TRBJ2-3	CASGGSVFSDTQYF
TRBV5-1	TRBJ2-7	CASSLGQGEVVDEQYF